These T cell receptor beta chains were read from a single sample in a study of identical twins. TCRdb re-called the 5' RACE reads through MiXCR, storing one row per CDR3 protein. The table shows 500,000 or so distinct CDR3 sequences, with 20% to 25% occurring only once. A further study also used this sample, focusing on T cells expressing NK-cell markers.

Sequences were obtained from CD4+ T cells sorted from blood. The receptors stem from a woman under 30 in good health. Each CDR3 is given with its conserved first and last residue. The order of the fields is clone size, D gene, J gene, V gene, CDR3 protein, CDR3 DNA. D genes are given only for firm matches. Clone size, where shown, is once, few, many, or a class for clones that have expanded.

>.|.|TRBJ2-1|TRBV7-2
CASSLQAVSSYNEQFF
TGTGCCAGCAGCCTACAAGCGGTTAGCTCCTACAATGAGCAGTTCTTC
>.|.|TRBJ2-1|TRBV29-1
CSVEGTASSYNEQFF
TGCAGCGTTGAAGGGACGGCTAGCTCCTACAATGAGCAGTTCTTC
>few|TRBD2|TRBJ2-1|TRBV7-2
CASSRTSGGHNNEQFF
TGTGCCAGCAGCAGGACTAGCGGGGGCCATAACAATGAGCAGTTCTTC
>few|.|TRBJ2-6|TRBV5-1
CASSWDVSSGANVLTF
TGCGCCAGCAGCTGGGACGTGTCCTCTGGGGCCAACGTCCTGACTTTC
>.|TRBD2|TRBJ2-1|TRBV20-1
CSIWSSGRGNNEQFF
TGCAGCATCTGGTCTAGCGGGAGGGGTAACAATGAGCAGTTCTTC
>.|.|TRBJ2-1|TRBV20-1
CSARDRGTSRAYNEQFF
TGCAGTGCTAGAGATAGGGGAACTTCCCGTGCCTACAATGAGCAGTTCTTC
>few|TRBD2|TRBJ2-1|TRBV7-2
CASSFASASGRGTYNEQFF
TGTGCCAGCAGCTTTGCGTCGGCTAGCGGGAGGGGAACCTACAATGAGCAGTTCTTC
>many|.|TRBJ1-1|TRBV12-3/TRBV12-4
CASRHFRGPEAFF
TGTGCCAGCAGACACTTTCGGGGGCCTGAAGCTTTCTTT
>.|.|TRBJ1-2|TRBV29-1
CSVSGPRLYGYTF
TGCAGCGTTTCGGGACCGCGCCTCTATGGCTACACCTTC
>.|.|TRBJ1-1|TRBV5-5
CASGPQGRTEAFF
TGTGCCAGCGGCCCTCAGGGGAGGACTGAAGCTTTCTTT
>few|.|TRBJ2-3|TRBV9
CASSVESVADTQYF
TGTGCCAGCAGCGTAGAATCTGTCGCAGATACGCAGTATTTT
>.|TRBD2|TRBJ2-5|TRBV20-1
CSARGWTLAVVHETQYF
TGCAGTGCTAGAGGGTGGACGCTAGCGGTAGTTCATGAGACCCAGTACTTC
>.|.|TRBJ1-1|TRBV27
CASSFSTAGDTEAFF
TGTGCCAGCAGTTTCTCGACAGCAGGCGACACTGAAGCTTTCTTT
>few|TRBD2|TRBJ2-3|TRBV29-1
CSVLGLAGVGGTDTQYF
TGCAGCGTCCTAGGACTAGCGGGAGTCGGGGGCACAGATACGCAGTATTTT
>once|.|TRBJ1-3|TRBV7-3
CASSLRRARGNTIYF
TGTGCCAGCAGCTTAAGACGGGCCCGAGGAAACACCATATATTTT
>.|.|TRBJ1-2|TRBV6-1
CASSAGGRDYTF
TGTGCCAGCAGTGCGGGTGGTCGAGACTACACCTTC
>few|.|TRBJ1-5|TRBV6-1
CASTRFGTGNQPQHF
TGTGCCAGCACCAGGTTCGGGACGGGCAATCAGCCCCAGCATTTT
>.|TRBD1|TRBJ1-5|TRBV5-7
CAMGPGTGVSQPQHF
TGTGCCATGGGCCCCGGGACAGGGGTGAGTCAGCCCCAGCATTTT
>few|.|TRBJ1-1|TRBV5-1
CASSLGIMNTEAFF
TGCGCCAGCAGCTTGGGGATAATGAACACTGAAGCTTTCTTT
>.|TRBD2|TRBJ2-7|TRBV20-1
CSARGGGTIYEQYF
TGCAGTGCTAGAGGCGGGGGGACGATCTACGAGCAGTACTTC
>.|TRBD1|TRBJ2-1|TRBV7-2
CASSYAGGSYNEQFF
TGTGCCAGCAGCTATGCAGGGGGCTCCTACAATGAGCAGTTCTTC
>few|TRBD1|TRBJ2-1|TRBV6-1
CASRRTGYDEQFF
TGTGCCAGCAGGAGGACAGGGTACGATGAGCAGTTCTTC
>few|.|TRBJ2-3|TRBV20-1
CSASSHGPDTQYF
TGCAGTGCTTCCAGCCATGGTCCAGATACGCAGTATTTT
>few|.|TRBJ1-4|TRBV14
CASSRGESTSDEKLFF
TGTGCCAGCAGCCGAGGGGAGTCAACGTCGGATGAAAAACTGTTTTTT
>few|.|TRBJ2-1|TRBV24-1
CATSDPRTSDGEQFF
TGTGCCACCAGTGACCCCCGGACTTCGGATGGTGAGCAGTTCTTC
>many|.|TRBJ2-1|TRBV20-1
CSASRGTAGEQFF
TGCAGTGCTAGTCGCGGGACGGCGGGTGAGCAGTTCTTC
>few|TRBD1|TRBJ2-4|TRBV7-2
CASSPLQGVGIQYF
TGTGCCAGCAGCCCCCTCCAGGGGGTGGGCATTCAGTACTTC
>once|.|TRBJ2-5|TRBV7-2
CASSPLRGSAQETQYF
TGTGCCAGCAGCCCATTGAGGGGATCGGCACAAGAGACCCAGTACTTC
>.|.|TRBJ1-1|TRBV6-1
CASSRSLNTEAFF
TGTGCCAGCAGTCGTTCACTGAACACTGAAGCTTTCTTT
>.|.|TRBJ2-2|TRBV20-1
CSAREFASSPVTGELFF
TGCAGTGCTAGAGAATTTGCTTCAAGTCCTGTCACCGGGGAGCTGTTTTTT
>few|.|TRBJ2-1|TRBV24-1
CATSDSGSDSYNEQFF
TGTGCCACCAGTGATTCTGGCTCAGACTCCTACAATGAGCAGTTCTTC
>.|TRBD2|TRBJ2-7|TRBV7-2
CASSQGASGSLYEQYF
TGTGCCAGCAGCCAAGGAGCTAGCGGGAGTCTTTACGAGCAGTACTTC
>few|TRBD2|TRBJ2-7|TRBV7-9
CASSFLSGRRLEQYF
TGTGCCAGCAGCTTTCTTAGCGGGAGAAGGCTCGAGCAGTACTTC
>few|.|TRBJ2-5|TRBV7-8
CASSLAGVETQYF
TGTGCCAGCAGCTTAGCCGGCGTGGAGACCCAGTACTTC
>.|TRBD1|TRBJ2-5|TRBV14
CASSQRTGYGTQYF
TGTGCCAGCAGCCAGAGGACAGGGTATGGGACCCAGTACTTC
>.|.|TRBJ2-3|TRBV12-5
CASGPGLGTQYF
TGTGCTAGTGGTCCAGGTCTGGGTACGCAGTATTTT
>.|TRBD2|TRBJ2-1|TRBV6-4
CASSDRGLSLFF
TGTGCCAGCTCCGATAGGGGACTAAGTCTGTTCTTC
>.|.|TRBJ2-7|TRBV9
CASSVGGFTYEQYF
TGTGCCAGCAGCGTCGGTGGGTTTACCTACGAGCAGTACTTC
>.|.|TRBJ2-1|TRBV5-1
CASSLAGPVAGEQFF
TGCGCCAGCAGCTTGGCAGGGCCCGTCGCGGGTGAGCAGTTCTTC
>.|TRBD2|TRBJ2-1|TRBV20-1
CSAWTSGGVTVSYNEQFF
TGCAGTGCTTGGACTAGCGGGGGGGTGACTGTCTCCTACAATGAGCAGTTCTTC
>.|.|TRBJ2-6|TRBV3-1
CASSHRSGANVLTF
TGTGCCAGCAGCCACCGCTCTGGGGCCAACGTCCTGACTTTC
>.|TRBD1|TRBJ2-7|TRBV5-1
CASSLGQVLYEQYF
TGCGCCAGCAGCTTAGGACAGGTCTTATACGAGCAGTACTTC